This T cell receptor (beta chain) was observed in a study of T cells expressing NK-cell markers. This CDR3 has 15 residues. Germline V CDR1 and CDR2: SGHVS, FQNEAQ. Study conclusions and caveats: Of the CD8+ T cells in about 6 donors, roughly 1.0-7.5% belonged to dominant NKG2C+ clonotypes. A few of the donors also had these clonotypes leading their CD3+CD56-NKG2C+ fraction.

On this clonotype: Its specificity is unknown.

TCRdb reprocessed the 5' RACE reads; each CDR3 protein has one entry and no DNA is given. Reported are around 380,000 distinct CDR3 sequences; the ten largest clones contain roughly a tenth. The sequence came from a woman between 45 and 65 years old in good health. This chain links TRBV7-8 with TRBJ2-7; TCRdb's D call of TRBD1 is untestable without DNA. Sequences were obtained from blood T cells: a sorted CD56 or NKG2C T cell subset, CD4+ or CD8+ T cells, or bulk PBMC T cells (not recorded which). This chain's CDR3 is CASSFRRDRDYEQYF.